The 5 T cell receptor beta chains below were found in one sample sequenced in a study of Tregs in tolerant kidney transplant recipients. Mixed chimerism was transient after nonmyeloablative marrow transplants from related graft donors. Assay: immunoSEQ multiplex PCR; the TCRdb copy retains only in-frame clones and omits some. This sample carries around 61,000 clones, approximately 87% of them seen once, and the ten largest clones take roughly 4%. Source: CD4+ T cells from blood (PBMCs), taken 6 months after the transplant. The receptors originated from a human patient who received a combined kidney and bone marrow transplant. Some T cells may have originated in the graft donor.

The chain joins TRBV11-2 to TRBJ1-5; 8 positions agree with TRBD1. V was clipped by 4 bases and J by 3 bases; unmatched bases: 5. Germline values: CDR1 SGHAT, CDR2 FQNNGV. This CDR3 is 15 amino acids long. This CDR3 is CASSSQGGYNQPQHF. The DNA for the CDR3 is TGTGCCAGCAGCTCACAGGGGGGCTACAATCAGCCCCAGCATTTT.

The chain employs TRBV18 and TRBJ1-3; a possible D gene is TRBD1 (5 bases). CDR3 length: 17 amino acids. CDR1 KGHSH and CDR2 LQKENI come from the germline V gene. The V end was cut by 5 bases, the J end by 0 bases, with 17 bases between. For the CDR3, the DNA is TGTGCCAGCTCATCGAGACCCAGGGTCCTCTCTGGAAACACCATATATTTT. This gives the protein CASSSRPRVLSGNTIYF.

Written as DNA, the CDR3 is TGTGCCAGCAGCCCTACCGCCGGGACAGCGTCCGGGGCCCAGCATTTT. Amino acids: CASSPTAGTASGAQHF. This chain uses TRBV7-2 with TRBJ1-5, with 7 bases that match TRBD1. The germline gives CDR1 SGHTA, CDR2 FQGNSA. V dropped 5 bases and J dropped 11; count of bases not matched to a gene: 18. The CDR3 is made up of 16 amino acids.

This chain connects TRBV4-3 to TRBJ1-5, with TRBD1 matching 7 bases. Germline V CDR1 and CDR2: LGHNA, YSLEER. The CDR3 contains 15 residues. With 0 bases clipped from V and 6 bases from J, the junction kept 5 bases outside the gene matches. The CDR3 DNA reads as TGCGCCAGCAGCCAAGACCACGACAGGGTTCAGCCCCAGCATTTT. This encodes CASSQDHDRVQPQHF.

The genes are TRBV19 and TRBJ2-4; D perhaps matches TRBD1 (5 bases). Trimming left V 1 base short and J 7 bases short, with 11 bases between. Per germline, CDR1 LNHDA and CDR2 SQIVND (reference sequence). This CDR3 spans 14 amino acids. The CDR3 region is CASSIGFKGNIQYF. The DNA for the CDR3 is TGTGCCAGTAGTATAGGATTTAAGGGGAACATTCAGTACTTC.